This TCR beta chain was sequenced in a study of identical twins. Only healthy Caucasians were enrolled as donors. In this sample, this clonotype turned up many times. Its matching antigen is unknown. With template switching, a universal primer site was added, and the cDNA carried unique molecular identifiers. TCRdb itself ran the 5' RACE reads through MiXCR, one entry per CDR3 protein. The sample holds about 500,000 distinct CDR3 sequences; approximately 15% are singletons and the top ten take more than 0.8%. Study-level findings and limits: Models predicted too little out-of-frame TCR alpha sharing in monozygotic twins. Insertions were fewer in abundant cord blood beta clonotypes, whereas memory repertoires showed none of this pattern.

The length of the CDR3 is 14 residues. Germline-derived CDR1 and CDR2 are KGHDR and SFDVKD. V trimming: 4 bases; J trimming: 3 bases; junction bases outside the gene matches: 2. The same sample was also used in a study of yellow fever vaccine responses in identical twins.

What was sequenced was CD4+ T cells sorted from blood. The receptor comes from a young woman in good health. The V call is TRBV24-1, the J call TRBJ2-3, with TRBD2 identical over 8 bases. The CDR3 region has the DNA TGTGCCACCAGTGAGAGCGGGAGAACAGATACGCAGTATTTT. Encoded protein: CATSESGRTDTQYF.